Following are 20 T cell receptor beta chains from one sample sequenced in a study of lymphopenia after photon versus proton radiotherapy. Data came from immunoSEQ multiplex PCR; TCRdb stores just in-frame clones and leaves some out. The sample has tens of thousands of clones; roughly four fifths are singletons. This material consisted of peripheral blood, taken from a patient treated with proton-based radiotherapy. The receptors were sampled from a woman between 65 and 79 years old with pancreatic cancer.

This clone was observed a few times. Other DNA sequences in the sample encode the same CDR3. This chain links TRBV2 with TRBJ2-5, with unresolved D. Germline V gene sequence: CDR1 SNHLY, CDR2 FYNNEI. V lost 6 bases and J lost 2, with 4 bases in between. The CDR3 runs 11 residues. CDR3 residues: CASRLQETQYF. CDR3 sequence (DNA): TGTGCCAGCAGACTGCAAGAGACCCAGTACTTC.

The gene calls are TRBV10-3 and TRBJ1-2, with D possibly TRBD1 on 5 matching bases. CDR1 and CDR2 from the germline V gene are ENHRY and SYGVKD. V shed 5 bases and J shed 9 bases, with 13 bases lying between them. The CDR3 has 12 residues. This chain's CDR3 is CAISFGAGSYTF. The CDR3, as DNA: TGTGCCATCAGTTTTGGCGCAGGGAGCTACACCTTC.

The CDR3 is CASSYGQEKETQYF. The CDR3 DNA is TGCGCCAGCAGTTATGGACAGGAGAAAGAGACCCAGTACTTC. V and J are TRBV5-1 and TRBJ2-5; 7 bases agree with TRBD1. Per the germline V gene, CDR1 is SGHRS and CDR2 is YFSETQ. V trimming: 5 bases; J trimming: 3 bases; junction bases outside the gene matches: 7. This CDR3 has 14 residues.

The rearrangement uses TRBV20-1 and TRBJ2-7; D gene uncertain. This CDR3 is 11 amino acids long. Germline V gene lookup returns CDR1 DFQATT and CDR2 SNEGSKA (reference sequence). The V end lost 6 bases, the J end lost 3 bases, and 9 bases lay between the germline ends. CDR3 DNA sequence: TGCAGTGCCCGGAAAGACTACGAGCAGTACTTC. Its protein product is CSARKDYEQYF.

This clone showed up just a few times. The J gene is TRBJ1-1, the V gene TRBV7-8, with a possible D match to TRBD1 (6 bases). The CDR3 consists of 13 residues. CDR1 and CDR2 (germline): SGHVS, FQNEAQ. V gave up 5 bases and J gave up 4 bases, with 11 bases separating them. The CDR3 DNA sequence: TGTGCCAGCAGCCACAGGGTAGGCACTGAAGCTTTCTTT. It yields the protein CASSHRVGTEAFF.

The chain combines TRBV27 with TRBJ2-7, with unresolved D. The CDR3 has 14 amino acids. The germline gives CDR1 MNHEY, CDR2 SMNVEV (reference sequence). Trimming shortened V by 2 bases and J by 1 base, and 9 bases separated the two germline ends. Written as DNA, the CDR3 is TGTGCCAGCAGTTTAGCACTATCTTCCTACGAGCAGTACTTC. This gives the protein CASSLALSSYEQYF.

The gene calls are TRBV29-1 and TRBJ2-1; 9 bases fit TRBD2. This CDR3 contains 16 residues. J lost 6 bases, V lost 6 bases, and 15 bases had no gene match. CDR1 is SQVTM, CDR2 ANQGSEA, per germline. As DNA, the CDR3 is TGCAGCGTCGGAGCATCCTTAGCGGGAGCGGCCAATGAGCAGTTCTTC. Translation gives CSVGASLAGAANEQFF.

This chain connects TRBV27 to TRBJ1-1, with a tentative D call TRBD1 (5 bases). Germline CDR1 and CDR2: MNHEY and SMNVEV (reference sequence). The CDR3 covers 13 residues. Trimming cost V 5 bases and J 8 bases, with 15 bases left between them. The CDR3 region has the DNA TGTGCCAGCAGTCTGGTGGTTTGGGGCGAAGCTTTCTTT. Protein sequence: CASSLVVWGEAFF.

This chain connects TRBV2 to TRBJ2-4, with D possibly matching TRBD1 (5 bases). CDR3 length: 14 residues. The V and J ends lost 2 bases and 6 bases respectively, with 11 bases between them. CDR1 and CDR2 from the germline V gene are SNHLY and FYNNEI. CDR3 loop: CASSERPGINIQYF. The CDR3 DNA reads TGTGCCAGCAGTGAAAGGCCAGGGATAAACATTCAGTACTTC.

The CDR3 region has the DNA TGTGCCTGGAGCCGGAGGGGGGGCGCGGCCGGCTACACCTTC. Its protein product is CAWSRRGGAAGYTF. The chain employs TRBV30 and TRBJ1-2; D might be TRBD1 (6 bases). Trimming stripped 3 bases from V and 8 bases from J, with 19 bases between. Germline V gene sequence: CDR1 GTSNPN, CDR2 SVGIG (reference sequence). CDR3 length equals 14 residues.

The chain is built from TRBV15 and TRBJ2-7; D gene uncertain. Trimming cost V 0 bases and J 0 bases, with 9 bases left between them. Germline V gene data show CDR1 as LNHNV and CDR2 as YYDKDF (reference sequence). The CDR3 spans 15 residues. The CDR3 sequence is CATSRDLASSYEQYF. CDR3 bases: TGTGCCACCAGCAGAGATTTAGCTAGCTCCTACGAGCAGTACTTC. The full variable domain, rest sourced from reference TRBV15 and TRBJ2-7, is DAMVIQNPRYQVTQFGKPVTLSCSQTLNHNVMYWYQQKSSQAPKLLFHYYDKDFNNEADTPDNFQSRRPNTSFCFLDIRSPGLGDTAMYLCATSRDLASSYEQYFGPGTRLTVT.

The V call is TRBV18, the J call TRBJ1-2; 9 bases line up with TRBD1. Trimming at V came to 5 bases and at J to 8 bases, leaving 9 bases not matched to a gene. CDR1 is KGHSH and CDR2 is LQKENI in the germline V gene. This CDR3 spans 14 amino acids. This chain's CDR3 is CASSSEQGAGGYTF. CDR3 DNA: TGTGCCAGCTCATCGGAACAGGGGGCAGGGGGCTACACCTTC.

This clone was detected only a few times. The CDR3 nucleotides read TGCGCCAGCAGCCCCGGGGGAGGGCCCACTGAAGCTTTCTTT. Its protein is CASSPGGGPTEAFF. The J gene is TRBJ1-1, the V gene TRBV5-1; a weak D match, TRBD1 (5 bases). Trimming removed 4 bases from V and 4 bases from J, with 14 bases in between. This CDR3 spans 14 amino acids. Germline V gene lookup returns CDR1 SGHRS and CDR2 YFSETQ.

This clone was picked up one time. The chain joins TRBV5-6 to TRBJ1-4, with D tentatively TRBD1 (5 bases). There are 14 residues in the CDR3. The germline V and J ends were trimmed by 7 bases and 4 bases, with 14 bases remaining between them. Germline loops: CDR1 SGHDT, CDR2 YYEEEE. The CDR3 loop reads CASAWGTDNEKLFF. For the CDR3, the DNA is TGTGCCAGCGCCTGGGGGACGGATAATGAAAAACTGTTTTTT. Full variable domain (remainder filled in from reference TRBV5-6 and TRBJ1-4): DAGVTQSPTHLIKTRGQQVTLRCSPKSGHDTVSWYQQALGQGPQFIFQYYEEEERQRGNFPDRFSGHQFPNYSSELNVNALLLGDSALYLCASAWGTDNEKLFFGSGTQLSVL.

This clone was counted a few times. The rearrangement joins TRBV6-6 to TRBJ2-1, with 7 positions matching TRBD2. The CDR3 totals 14 residues. CDR1 is MNHNY, CDR2 SVGAGI, per germline (reference sequence). With 6 bases clipped from V and 7 bases from J, the junction kept 9 bases outside the gene matches. In DNA, the CDR3 is TGTGCCAGCAGAATAACTAGCGCGACTAATGAGCAGTTCTTC. It is translated as CASRITSATNEQFF.

The chain carries TRBV7-6 and TRBJ1-5; tentatively, D is TRBD1 (5 bases). V was shortened by 5 bases and J by 3 bases, with 11 bases between the two germline ends. The CDR3 sequence is 14 residues long. Germline assignment: CDR1 SGHVS and CDR2 FNYEAQ. CDR3 sequence (DNA): TGTGCCAGCAGCCTACGGGGGGTCAATCAGCCCCAGCATTTT. Translation gives CASSLRGVNQPQHF.

The chain links TRBV5-4 to TRBJ1-1; possibly TRBD1 for D (5 bases). This CDR3 comprises 14 residues. V shed 0 bases and J shed 5 bases, with 11 bases lying between them. Germline CDR1 reads SGHNT; CDR2 reads YYREEE (reference sequence). The CDR3: CASSLVREGTEAFF. DNA for the CDR3: TGTGCCAGCAGCTTGGTGAGGGAGGGGACTGAAGCTTTCTTT.

The chain's CDR3 is CASSLLLAGTNEKLFF. The CDR3 bases are TGTGCCAGCAGCCTACTTCTGGCAGGGACTAATGAAAAACTGTTTTTT. This sequence joins TRBV4-2 and TRBJ1-4; TRBD1 is a possible D gene (5 bases). V lost 4 bases to trimming and J lost 2 bases, with 14 bases between them. The length of the CDR3 is 16 residues. CDR1 is LGHNA and CDR2 is YNFKEQ in the germline V gene.

This rearrangement joins TRBV19 to TRBJ1-5; TRBD1 matches at 9 bases. Germline lookup yields CDR1 LNHDA and CDR2 SQIVND (reference sequence). The CDR3 is made up of 18 amino acids. V lost 6 bases, J lost 0 bases, and 12 bases stayed unmatched. CDR3 nucleotide sequence: TGTGCCAGTAGCAAGGACAGGGGAGGTGGTTTTAGCAATCAGCCCCAGCATTTT. Translated: CASSKDRGGGFSNQPQHF. The full variable domain, with the rest looked up from reference TRBV19 and TRBJ1-5, is DGGITQSPKYLFRKEGQNVTLSCEQNLNHDAMYWYRQDPGQGLRLIYYSQIVNDFQKGDIAEGYSVSREKKESFPLTVTSAQKNPTAFYLCASSKDRGGGFSNQPQHFGDGTRLSIL.

The chain couples TRBV7-3 to TRBJ2-3; D is undetermined. Germline-derived CDR1 and CDR2 are SGHTA and FQGTGA. This CDR3 spans 12 amino acids. V lost 3 bases and J 3 bases, leaving 4 bases between the germline ends. The chain's CDR3 is CASSFGTDTQYF. The CDR3 DNA reads TGTGCCAGCAGCTTCGGAACAGATACGCAGTATTTT.